This T cell receptor (beta chain) was sequenced for a study of shared clonotypes between healthy human individuals (TCRdb year 2020). For context, the study as a whole: A couple of women and a few men aged 18 to 49 years were included in the cohort. Libraries were prepared and TCR repertoires were sequenced by different laboratories using diverse techniques, in order to increase sequencing depth and limit assay-specific biases. Each donor's leukapheresis produced roughly between about 0.85 and 10 billion PBMCs. The study deeply sequenced blood TCR repertoires of five healthy adults to estimate repertoire size and the extent of clonotype sharing between individuals. What the study reported, not specific to this receptor: Because the study included a small number of donors, the genetic and exposure-history diversity represented was limited. Only blood was sampled, and tissue TCR repertoires likely differ from those in blood. Based on pairwise subsampling, the degree of clonotype sharing among donors was expected to be affected by sequencing depth.

In regard to this clone: This receptor's antigen is unknown. No base-level quality is on record; no much larger clone is a single base apart.

Using the deep immunoSEQ assay, TCR CDR3 regions were amplified from genomic DNA by multiplex PCR. Extracted genomic DNA from each cell subset was distributed evenly across all wells of several immunoSEQ 96-well plates, and each plate was treated as a replicate. For unsorted PBMC, 300 to 350 ng genomic DNA, equal to tens of thousands of T cell genomes, was loaded into each replicate PCR. Ten immunoSEQ deep assay plates were used to sequence unsorted PBMC genomic DNA. The purified libraries were quantified using a Qubit 3.0 fluorometer, sized with a Bioanalyzer 2100, and then quantified again using the KAPA Library Quantification kit. A separate single-read 150-cycle Illumina NextSeq 550 flow cell was used to sequence each immunoSEQ 96-well plate. As for how the authors treated the data: The immunoSEQ output contained only junctional sequences without quality scores, so filtering could not match that applied to full-length reads. Sequences were annotated with PyIR, a Python wrapper for IgBLAST v1.9, using IMGT germline references to assign V/J genes and CDR3. Reads were removed for weak V/J assignments (E-value above 1e-6), missing CDR3, stop codons, out-of-frame junctions, or ambiguous translated residues. V3J clonotypes were defined as sequences sharing the same inferred V gene, J gene, and CDR3 amino acid sequence. Percentage overlap between repertoires was computed as shared unique clonotypes divided by the size of the smaller repertoire. RTK rarefaction, the Chao1 estimator, and Recon v2.1 estimates of unobserved clonotypes were used to assess repertoire richness. Held by TCRdb, this immuneACCESS table contains in-frame sequences only and omits some clones. Under half of the omission traces to an unresolved V gene where checked; the cause of the rest is unknown. Clone size and V and J calls were adopted from that table, with D and trimming inferred from the DNA. A total of 400,000 to 600,000 clones appear in this sample, 75% to 80% of them only once. The ten top clones hold under 15% of the sample.

Healthy HIV-negative adults with no recently reported acute infections or vaccinations were included as donors. Only Caucasian adults living in Nashville, Tennessee, USA were represented among the donors. For unsorted samples, about 90 million PBMCs were counted, and genomic DNA was extracted using the QIAamp DNA Blood Mini kit. Blood was collected by leukapheresis, and PBMCs were isolated by Ficoll-Histopaque density gradient centrifugation and then cryopreserved in liquid nitrogen vapor phase. The CDR3 sequence holds 15 residues, the cysteine and phenylalanine included. Of the read, only the CDR3 DNA is kept; its 45 bases are in frame from base 1. Relative to germline, V is 5 bases shorter and J is 6 bases shorter, with 16 bases between their ends. From a lookup of the germline V gene, CDR1 and CDR2 are SGHAT and FQNNGV.

Rearrangement joined TRBV11-2 to TRBJ2-2; the D gene is perhaps TRBD1, on 5 matching bases. Specimen: PBMCs. This clonotype was sampled from a woman aged 40 to 55 in good health. Some clones in this sample may be carry-over from other donors' samples. CDR3 protein: CASSPRVGGAGELFF. The nucleotides read TGTGCCAGCAGCCCCAGGGTGGGCGGCGCCGGGGAGCTGTTTTTT.